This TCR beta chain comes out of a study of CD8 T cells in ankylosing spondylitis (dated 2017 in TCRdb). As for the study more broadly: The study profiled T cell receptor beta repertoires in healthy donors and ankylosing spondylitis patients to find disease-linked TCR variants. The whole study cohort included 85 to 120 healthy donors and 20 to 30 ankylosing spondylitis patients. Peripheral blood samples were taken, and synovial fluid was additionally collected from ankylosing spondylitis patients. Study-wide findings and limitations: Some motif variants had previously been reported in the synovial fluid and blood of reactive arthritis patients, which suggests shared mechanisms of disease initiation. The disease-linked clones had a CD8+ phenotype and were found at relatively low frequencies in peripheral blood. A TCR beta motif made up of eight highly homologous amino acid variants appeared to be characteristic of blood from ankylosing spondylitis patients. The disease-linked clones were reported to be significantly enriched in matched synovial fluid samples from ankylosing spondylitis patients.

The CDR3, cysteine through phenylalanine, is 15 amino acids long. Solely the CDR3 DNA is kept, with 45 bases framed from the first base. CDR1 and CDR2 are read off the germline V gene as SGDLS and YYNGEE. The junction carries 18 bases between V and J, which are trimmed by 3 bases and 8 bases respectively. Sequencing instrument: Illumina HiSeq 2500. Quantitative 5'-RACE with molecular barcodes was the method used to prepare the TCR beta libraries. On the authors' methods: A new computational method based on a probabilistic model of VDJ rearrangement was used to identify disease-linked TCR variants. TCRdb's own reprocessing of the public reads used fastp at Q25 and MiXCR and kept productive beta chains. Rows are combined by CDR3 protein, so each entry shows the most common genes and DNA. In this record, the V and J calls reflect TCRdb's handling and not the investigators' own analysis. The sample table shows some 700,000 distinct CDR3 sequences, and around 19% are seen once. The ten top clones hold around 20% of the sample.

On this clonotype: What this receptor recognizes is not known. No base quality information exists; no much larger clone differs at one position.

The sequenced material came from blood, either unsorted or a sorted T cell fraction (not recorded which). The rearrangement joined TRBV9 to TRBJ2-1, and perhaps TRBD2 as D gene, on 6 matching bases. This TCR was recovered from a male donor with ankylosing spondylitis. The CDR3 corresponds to CASSAPGGAAYEQFF. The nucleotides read TGTGCCAGCAGCGCGCCCGGGGGAGCGGCGTATGAGCAGTTCTTC. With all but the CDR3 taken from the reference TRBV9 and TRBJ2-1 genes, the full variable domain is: DSGVTQTPKHLITATGQRVTLRCSPRSGDLSVYWYQQSLDQGLQFLIQYYNGEERAKGNILERFSAQQFPDLHSELNLSSLELGDSALYFCASSAPGGAAYEQFFGPGTRLTVL.